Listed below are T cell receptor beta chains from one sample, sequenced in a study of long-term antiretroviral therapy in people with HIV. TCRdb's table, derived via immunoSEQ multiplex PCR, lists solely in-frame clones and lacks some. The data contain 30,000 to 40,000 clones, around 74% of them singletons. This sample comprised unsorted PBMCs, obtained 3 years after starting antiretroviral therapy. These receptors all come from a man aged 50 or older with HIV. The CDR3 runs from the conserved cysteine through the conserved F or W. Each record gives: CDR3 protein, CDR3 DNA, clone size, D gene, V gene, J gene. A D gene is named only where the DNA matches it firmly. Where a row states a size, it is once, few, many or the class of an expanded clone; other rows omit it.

CASSQGANEKLFF,TGTGCCAGCTCCCAGGGAGCTAATGAAAAACTGTTTTTT,.,.,TRBV18,TRBJ1-4
CASSSTLTGPYGYTF,TGTGCCAGCAGTTCTACCCTAACAGGACCCTATGGCTACACCTTC,.,.,TRBV6-5,TRBJ1-2
CASSLTPGTGANEKLFF,TGTGCCAGCAGTTTAACCCCCGGGACAGGGGCCAATGAAAAACTGTTTTTT,.,TRBD1,TRBV28,TRBJ1-4
CATTSGQGVKQYF,TGTGCCACCACTTCGGGACAGGGGGTCAAGCAGTACTTC,.,TRBD1,TRBV15,TRBJ2-7
CASSAPGISSYNEQFF,TGTGCCAGCAGCGCACCAGGAATAAGCTCCTACAATGAGCAGTTCTTC,.,.,TRBV2,TRBJ2-1
CASSFTTNEKLFF,TGTGCCAGCAGCTTCACAACTAATGAAAAACTGTTTTTT,once,.,TRBV7-2,TRBJ1-4
CASSGSTGQGYNEQFF,TGTGCCAGCAGCGGCTCTACGGGACAGGGGTACAATGAGCAGTTCTTC,few,TRBD1,TRBV9,TRBJ2-1
CASTGNTEAFF,TGTGCCAGCACAGGGAACACTGAAGCTTTCTTT,.,.,TRBV2,TRBJ1-1
CASSSQSKNTIYF,TGTGCCAGCAGCTCCCAATCAAAAAACACCATATATTTT,.,.,TRBV13,TRBJ1-3
CASSLKGPGNQPQHF,TGTGCCAGCAGCTTAAAGGGTCCGGGCAATCAGCCCCAGCATTTT,few,.,TRBV7-2,TRBJ1-5
CASSEESSYEQYF,TGTGCCAGCAGTGAAGAGAGCTCCTACGAGCAGTACTTC,.,.,TRBV2,TRBJ2-7
CSVSGTPSSYNEQFF,TGCAGCGTTTCCGGGACTCCAAGCTCCTACAATGAGCAGTTCTTC,.,.,TRBV29-1,TRBJ2-1
CASTAGDVTNEKLFF,TGTGCCAGCACCGCGGGGGACGTAACTAATGAAAAACTGTTTTTT,once,.,TRBV7-9,TRBJ1-4
CASSPRQGYTEAFF,TGTGCCAGCAGCCCCCGACAGGGTTACACTGAAGCTTTCTTT,.,TRBD1,TRBV9,TRBJ1-1
CASSEQAGTEAFF,TGTGCCAGCAGTGAGCAGGCTGGGACTGAAGCTTTCTTT,few,.,TRBV2,TRBJ1-1
CASSHDRSDGGYTF,TGTGCCAGCAGTCACGACAGGTCCGACGGTGGCTACACCTTC,.,.,TRBV6-6,TRBJ1-2
CASSQSGGETQYF,TGTGCCAGCAGCCAAAGCGGTGGGGAGACCCAGTACTTC,.,.,TRBV7-2,TRBJ2-5
CASSLVDNSYEQYF,TGTGCCAGCAGCTTGGTAGACAACTCCTACGAGCAGTACTTC,few,.,TRBV5-5,TRBJ2-7
CASSPGEYYNEQFF,TGTGCCAGCTCACCCGGGGAGTACTACAATGAGCAGTTCTTC,.,.,TRBV18,TRBJ2-1
CSVEDGRGRNTEAFF,TGCAGCGTTGAAGATGGTCGGGGGCGGAACACTGAAGCTTTCTTT,once,.,TRBV29-1,TRBJ1-1
CASSRDSLAEQYF,TGTGCCAGTAGTAGGGACAGCCTCGCCGAGCAGTACTTC,.,TRBD1,TRBV19,TRBJ2-7
CASSLVPGANTEAFF,TGCGCCAGCAGCTTGGTCCCCGGGGCGAACACTGAAGCTTTCTTT,.,.,TRBV5-1,TRBJ1-1
CASSSGTPSAYF,TGTGCCAGCAGCTCAGGGACACCGAGCGCGTACTTC,.,.,TRBV7-9,TRBJ2-7
CACRPGLAGVNEQFF,TGTGCCTGCCGGCCGGGACTAGCGGGAGTCAATGAGCAGTTCTTC,.,TRBD2,TRBV30,TRBJ2-1
CASSFQGGTEAFF,TGTGCCAGCAGCTTCCAGGGGGGGACTGAAGCTTTCTTT,.,TRBD1,TRBV11-2,TRBJ1-1
CASSLWRPRFYEQYF,TGTGCCAGCAGTTTATGGCGGCCCAGGTTCTACGAGCAGTACTTC,.,.,TRBV28,TRBJ2-7
CASSYWGGTGSGNTIYF,TGTGCCAGCAGCTACTGGGGGGGGACAGGCTCTGGAAACACCATATATTTT,few,TRBD1,TRBV7-9,TRBJ1-3
CASSDRLAASKTQYF,TGTGCCAGCAGTGATCGGCTAGCGGCGTCCAAGACCCAGTACTTC,.,TRBD2,TRBV2,TRBJ2-5
CASSAGISGNTIYF,TGTGCCAGCAGCGCGGGGATCTCTGGAAACACCATATATTTT,.,.,TRBV11-2,TRBJ1-3
CASSPTSGNEQFF,TGTGCCAGCTCACCTACTAGCGGGAATGAGCAGTTCTTC,.,TRBD2,TRBV18,TRBJ2-1
CASSFLSGGAHEQYF,TGTGCCAGCAGTTTTCTTAGCGGGGGGGCCCACGAGCAGTACTTC,.,TRBD2,TRBV6-6,TRBJ2-7
CASTRGRDTIYF,TGTGCCAGCACCCGGGGCCGGGACACCATATATTTT,.,.,TRBV2,TRBJ1-3
CASSVDRSSYNEQFF,TGCGCCAGCAGCGTCGATCGGAGCTCCTACAATGAGCAGTTCTTC,.,.,TRBV4-3,TRBJ2-1
CASSLAATLGFYNEQFF,TGCGCCAGCAGCTTGGCCGCTACACTTGGGTTCTACAATGAGCAGTTCTTC,.,.,TRBV5-1,TRBJ2-1
CASSPDRVDLTEAFF,TGTGCCAGCTCCCCGGACAGAGTCGACCTCACTGAAGCTTTCTTT,.,.,TRBV18,TRBJ1-1
CASSTADRGRNSPLHF,TGTGCCAGTAGTACCGCCGACAGGGGGCGTAATTCACCCCTCCACTTT,.,TRBD1,TRBV19,TRBJ1-6
CASSPPRLAKNIQYF,TGTGCCAGCAGCCCTCCTCGACTAGCCAAAAACATTCAGTACTTC,.,.,TRBV28,TRBJ2-4
CASSQVDRNGAQYF,TGCGCCAGCAGCCAAGTCGACCGAAACGGGGCGCAGTATTTT,.,.,TRBV4-3,TRBJ2-3
CASSLFAGDQETQYF,TGTGCCAGCTCTCTCTTTGCGGGGGACCAAGAGACCCAGTACTTC,.,TRBD2,TRBV18,TRBJ2-5
CASSAPGGSSGYTF,TGTGCCAGCAGCGCCCCAGGGGGTTCGTCTGGCTACACCTTC,.,TRBD1,TRBV7-9,TRBJ1-2
CASSLSEAGGTDTQYF,TGCGCCAGCAGCTTGTCAGAAGCGGGAGGCACAGATACGCAGTATTTT,.,TRBD2,TRBV5-1,TRBJ2-3
CASSLGELPSGANVLTF,TGTGCCAGCAGTTTGGGGGAGTTACCCTCTGGGGCCAACGTCCTGACTTTC,.,.,TRBV27,TRBJ2-6
CASSPSGQALNTGELFF,TGTGCCAGCAGCCCATCAGGCCAGGCGCTGAACACCGGGGAGCTGTTTTTT,.,.,TRBV5-4,TRBJ2-2
CASRYLQGGLARHEQYF,TGCGCCAGCCGGTACCTCCAAGGGGGACTAGCGCGCCACGAGCAGTACTTC,.,TRBD2,TRBV5-1,TRBJ2-7
CASRDRTGNTGELFF,TGTGCCAGTAGGGATCGGACAGGGAACACCGGGGAGCTGTTTTTT,once,TRBD1,TRBV19,TRBJ2-2
CASSPPSQETQYF,TGTGCCAGCTCACCACCGTCCCAAGAGACCCAGTACTTC,.,.,TRBV18,TRBJ2-5
CSVEDDRDTQYF,TGCAGCGTTGAAGATGACCGAGATACGCAGTATTTT,.,.,TRBV29-1,TRBJ2-3
CATSRDGYNEQFF,TGTGCCACCAGCAGAGACGGCTACAATGAGCAGTTCTTC,.,.,TRBV15,TRBJ2-1